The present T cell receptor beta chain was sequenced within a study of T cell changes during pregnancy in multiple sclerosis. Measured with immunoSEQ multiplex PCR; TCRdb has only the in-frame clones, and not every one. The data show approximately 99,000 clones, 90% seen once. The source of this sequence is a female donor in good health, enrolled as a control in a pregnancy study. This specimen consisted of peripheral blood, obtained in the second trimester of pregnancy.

This chain's CDR3 is CASSLASFSGTGGINEQFF. The CDR3 nucleotides read TGTGCCAGCAGCTTAGCGTCATTTTCCGGGACAGGGGGGATCAATGAGCAGTTCTTC. The rearrangement links TRBV7-6 to TRBJ2-1; 11 positions match TRBD1. V lost 0 bases, J lost 6 bases, and 13 bases stayed unmatched. Germline V CDR1 and CDR2: SGHVS, FNYEAQ. The CDR3 has 19 residues.